Here is one TCR beta chain with its context. Germline CDR1 SGHTA, CDR2 FQGNSA. CDR3 length equals 12 residues. Trimming took off 8 bases at V and 8 bases at J, with 12 bases between the two ends. This entry is derived from a study of blood T cell repertoires in COVID-19. Sequencing was performed with immunoSEQ multiplex PCR; in TCRdb, only in-frame clones are kept and a portion is missing. Here the sample spans 110,000 or so clones, roughly nine tenths being singletons. Sequenced material: peripheral blood. This clonotype was sampled from a man aged 65 to 79 who had recovered from COVID-19. The chain combines TRBV7-2 with TRBJ1-4; D uncertain. CDR3 bases: TGTGCCAGCGGAGGAAGAGGAGAAAAACTGTTTTTT. Protein sequence: CASGGRGEKLFF.